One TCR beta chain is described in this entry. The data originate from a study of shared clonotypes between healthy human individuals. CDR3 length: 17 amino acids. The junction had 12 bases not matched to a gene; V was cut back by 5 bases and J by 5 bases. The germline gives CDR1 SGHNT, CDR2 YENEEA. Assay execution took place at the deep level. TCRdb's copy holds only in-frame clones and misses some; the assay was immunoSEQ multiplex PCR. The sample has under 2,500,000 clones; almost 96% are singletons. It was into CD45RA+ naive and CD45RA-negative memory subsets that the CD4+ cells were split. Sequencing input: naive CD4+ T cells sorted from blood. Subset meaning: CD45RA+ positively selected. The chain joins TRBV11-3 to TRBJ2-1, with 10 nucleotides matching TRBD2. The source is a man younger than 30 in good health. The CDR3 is CASSPGSGRAADNEQFF. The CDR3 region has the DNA TGTGCCAGCAGCCCGGGGAGCGGGAGGGCCGCGGACAATGAGCAGTTCTTC.